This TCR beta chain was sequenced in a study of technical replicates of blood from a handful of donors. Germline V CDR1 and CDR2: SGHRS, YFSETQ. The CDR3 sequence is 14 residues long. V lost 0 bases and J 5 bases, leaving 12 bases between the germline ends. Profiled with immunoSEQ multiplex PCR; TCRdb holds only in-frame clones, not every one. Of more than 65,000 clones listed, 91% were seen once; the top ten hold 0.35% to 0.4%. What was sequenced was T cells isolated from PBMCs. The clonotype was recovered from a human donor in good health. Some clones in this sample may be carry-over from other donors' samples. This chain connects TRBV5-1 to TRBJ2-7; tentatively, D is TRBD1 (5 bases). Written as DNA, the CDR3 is TGCGCCAGCAGCTTGGTGCAGGGTGCGGACGAGCAGTACTTC. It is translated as CASSLVQGADEQYF. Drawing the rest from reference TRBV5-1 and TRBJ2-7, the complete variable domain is KAGVTQTPRYLIKTRGQQVTLSCSPISGHRSVSWYQQTPGQGLQFLFEYFSETQRNKGNFPGRFSGRQFSNSRSEMNVSTLELGDSALYLCASSLVQGADEQYFGPGTRLTVT.